The rows below give T cell receptor beta chains drawn from one sample of a study of T-cell reconstitution after alpha-beta-depleted transplantation in children. TCRdb re-called the PCR reads through MiXCR, storing one row per CDR3 protein. The table lists 150,000 to 200,000 distinct CDR3 sequences, around 10% of them singletons. This material consisted of PBMCs, taken before TCRalphabeta/CD19-depleted stem cell transplant. These TCRs come from a boy younger than 10 with acute myeloid leukemia, due to receive a stem cell transplant. Each CDR3 is given with its conserved first and last residue. A D gene is named only where the DNA matches it firmly. The size entry is marked missing in some rows and otherwise reads once, few, many or a size class.

>few|17|TRBD2|TRBV7-3|TRBJ2-3
TGTGCCAGCAGCCCCAAGGCAGCTCTAGCGGGAGGGGATACGCAGTATTTT
CASSPKAALAGGDTQYF
>NA|18|NA|TRBV20-1|TRBJ2-6
TGCAGTGCTAGACCCGTGGGGGGAGGATCCTCTGGGGCCAACGTCCTGACTTTC
CSARPVGGGSSGANVLTF
>many|13|NA|TRBV20-1|TRBJ1-1
TGCAGTGCCTTGAGGGGCTCTAACACTGAAGCTTTCTTT
CSALRGSNTEAFF
>many|18|TRBD2|TRBV4-1|TRBJ2-3
TGCGCCAGCAGCTCCGCAGCGGGACTAGCAGATAGCACAGATACGCAGTATTTT
CASSSAAGLADSTDTQYF
>many|13|TRBD2|TRBV12-3/TRBV12-4|TRBJ2-1
TGTGCCAGCAGGGCGGGAGAGGGGAATGAGCAGTTCTTC
CASRAGEGNEQFF
>many|20|TRBD1|TRBV27|TRBJ2-3
TGTGCCAGCAGTTTGATTCTGCCCCGGGACAGGGCCCCAAGCACAGATACGCAGTATTTT
CASSLILPRDRAPSTDTQYF
>many|15|TRBD1|TRBV6-5|TRBJ1-2
TGTGCCAGCAGTTACGGGCAGGGGGCACCCTATGGCTACACCTTC
CASSYGQGAPYGYTF
>many|13|TRBD2|TRBV12-3/TRBV12-4|TRBJ2-1
TGTGCCAGCAGTTGGGTAGCGGGGAGTGAGCAGTTCTTC
CASSWVAGSEQFF
>many|14|NA|TRBV5-1|TRBJ1-6
TGCGCCAGCAGCATCCGGGACCTTAATTCACCCCTCCACTTT
CASSIRDLNSPLHF
>NA|13|NA|TRBV19|TRBJ2-2
TGTGCCAGTAGTACGGAGAATCCCGGGGAGCTGTTTTTT
CASSTENPGELFF
>NA|15|NA|TRBV20-1|TRBJ2-1
TGCAGTGCTAGATCTAGGAGTGGGGGGCTCAATGAGCAGTTCTTC
CSARSRSGGLNEQFF
>NA|14|NA|TRBV7-7|TRBJ2-5
TGTGCTAGCAGCTTAACACGGAATCAAGAGACCCAGTACTTC
CASSLTRNQETQYF
>many|15|NA|TRBV20-1|TRBJ2-5
TGCAGTGCTGAAGAGCTCGGACATCGCGGGGAGACCCAGTACTTC
CSAEELGHRGETQYF
>many|11|NA|TRBV7-9|TRBJ2-5
TGTGCCAGCAGCTTAGGCTGGACCCAGTACTTC
CASSLGWTQYF
>many|15|TRBD2|TRBV20-1|TRBJ2-7
TGCAGTGCTAGACAATTTCTAGCGGAGGCCTACGAGCAGTACTTC
CSARQFLAEAYEQYF
>many|14|NA|TRBV5-5|TRBJ1-5
TGTGCCAGCAGCTTGGTGCAGGGGAGTCAGCCCCAGCATTTT
CASSLVQGSQPQHF
>few|15|NA|TRBV10-3|TRBJ2-3
TGTGCCATCAGTGAGTGGCAAACACTACCAGATACGCAGTATTTT
CAISEWQTLPDTQYF
>few|19|NA|TRBV3-1|TRBJ2-2
TGTGCCAGCAGTTCCCGGGACACGGGGTGGGGGCTGAACACCGGGGAGCTGTTTTTT
CASSSRDTGWGLNTGELFF
>many|11|NA|TRBV12-3/TRBV12-4|TRBJ2-1
TGTGCCAGCACCATAAACAATGAGCAGTTCTTC
CASTINNEQFF
>many|14|NA|TRBV18|TRBJ2-1
TGTGCCAGCTCACCCGACGGACCACTCATTGAGCAGTTCTTC
CASSPDGPLIEQFF
>NA|14|TRBD2|TRBV5-8|TRBJ2-7
TGTGCCAGCAGTCCGGGACTAGTAAACGACGAGCAGTACTTC
CASSPGLVNDEQYF
>NA|13|NA|TRBV28|TRBJ2-7
TGTGCCAGCAGTTTATGGGCTTCAACCGAGCAGTACTTC
CASSLWASTEQYF
>many|14|NA|TRBV20-1|TRBJ2-2
TGCAGTGCTAGGGAGGGTACGAGGACCGGGGAGCTGTTTTTT
CSAREGTRTGELFF
>many|11|NA|TRBV28|TRBJ1-2
TGTGCCAGCAGTTTTCTTTCTGGCTACACCTTC
CASSFLSGYTF
>many|13|NA|TRBV20-1|TRBJ2-7
TGCAGTGCTAGAGATCCCAGATTCTACGAGCAGTACTTC
CSARDPRFYEQYF
>many|14|NA|TRBV28|TRBJ2-3
TGTGCCAGCAGACCCCCGGACAGCACAGATACGCAGTATTTT
CASRPPDSTDTQYF
>many|16|TRBD2|TRBV5-1|TRBJ2-1
TGCGCCAGCAGCTTGGATGGGACTAGCGGGAGGTTGGGGCAGTTCTTC
CASSLDGTSGRLGQFF
>many|16|TRBD1|TRBV7-8|TRBJ2-4
TGTGCCAGCAGCACACAGGGGGATCTAGCCAAAAACATTCAGTACTTC
CASSTQGDLAKNIQYF